The 3 T cell receptor beta chains below all came from one sample that was sequenced in a study of T cell responses to AZD1222 COVID-19 vaccine. Libraries were prepared by immunoSEQ multiplex PCR; TCRdb keeps only in-frame clonotypes and omits some of them. This sample has under 75,000 clones, with roughly 85% found just once. The sample was peripheral blood, taken on day 0 of AZD1222 vaccination. The receptors here all came from an adult in good health.

This sequence joins TRBV12-3 or TRBV12-4 and TRBJ2-7, with TRBD1 as a possible D gene (6 bases). The V end was cut by 6 bases, the J end by 4 bases, with 10 bases between. The CDR3 covers 12 residues. CDR3 sequence (DNA): TGTGCCAGCAGCCTGACAGGTTACGAGCAGTACTTC. Translating gives CASSLTGYEQYF.

This chain joins TRBV5-5 and TRBJ2-1; tentative D call: TRBD1 (5 bases). Trimming pared 0 bases from V and 4 bases from J, leaving 8 bases between. From germline, CDR1 is SGHKS and CDR2 YYEKEE (reference sequence). The CDR3 contains 14 residues. CDR3 nucleotide sequence: TGTGCCAGCAGCTTGGACACAGGTTACAATGAGCAGTTCTTC. Amino acids: CASSLDTGYNEQFF.

This chain joins TRBV7-2 and TRBJ1-5; D gene unclear. The CDR3 extends over 11 amino acids. The germline V gene encodes CDR1 SGHTA and CDR2 FQGNSA. The germline V and J ends were trimmed by 2 bases and 9 bases, with 5 bases remaining between them. CDR3 bases: TGTGCCAGCAGCTTATACGGGCCCCAGCATTTT. Translating it yields CASSLYGPQHF.